This entry features one TCR beta chain sequence. Its antigen is undetermined. The data were obtained in a study of OX40 agonist ivuxolimab in advanced cancers. The assay was immunoSEQ multiplex PCR, and TCRdb's table has in-frame clones only and misses some. Here the sample spans roughly 73,000 clones, about 90% being singletons. Patients were ruled out by autoimmune disease history or systemic immunosuppression. Study results and caveats: Expanded clones tended on average to be more numerous among CD8+ T cells than CD4+.

This sequence was found in an adult with an advanced solid tumor such as melanoma, head and neck, liver or kidney cancer. The sample consisted of CD4+ or CD8+ T cells sorted from blood, taken in a trial of the OX40 agonist ivuxolimab.

The CDR3 DNA follows: TGCGCCAGCAGCCGGACTAGCGGGAGGGATTCCTACAATGAGCAGTTCTTC. Its translation: CASSRTSGRDSYNEQFF. The J gene is TRBJ2-1, the V gene TRBV5-1; TRBD2 matches 15 bases. V lost 4 bases and J lost 1; bases outside the gene matches: 3. The length of the CDR3 is 17 residues. Germline V gene data show CDR1 as SGHRS and CDR2 as YFSETQ.